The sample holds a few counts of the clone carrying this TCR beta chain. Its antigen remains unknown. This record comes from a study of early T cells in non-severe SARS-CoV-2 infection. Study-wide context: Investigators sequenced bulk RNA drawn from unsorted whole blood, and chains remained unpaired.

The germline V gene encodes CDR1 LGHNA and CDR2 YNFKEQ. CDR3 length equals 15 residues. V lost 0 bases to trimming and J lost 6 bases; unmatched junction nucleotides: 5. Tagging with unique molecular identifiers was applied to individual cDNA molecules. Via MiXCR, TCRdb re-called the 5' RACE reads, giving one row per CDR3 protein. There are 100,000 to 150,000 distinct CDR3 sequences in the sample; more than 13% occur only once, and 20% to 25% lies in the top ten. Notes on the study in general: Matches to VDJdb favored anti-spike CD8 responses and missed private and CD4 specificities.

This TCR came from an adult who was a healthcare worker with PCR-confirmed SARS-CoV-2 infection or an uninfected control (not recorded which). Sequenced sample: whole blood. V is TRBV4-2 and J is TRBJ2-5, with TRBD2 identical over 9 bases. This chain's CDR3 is CASSQDEAGGQTQYF. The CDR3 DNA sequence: TGTGCCAGCAGCCAAGATGAAGCGGGGGGACAGACCCAGTACTTC.